This T cell receptor beta chain derives from a study of a mutant IDH1 vaccine in newly diagnosed glioma. With regard to this clone: Antigen specificity is unknown.

The protocol was immunoSEQ multiplex PCR, while the TCRdb copy is restricted to in-frame clones and leaves out a portion. The table includes 35,000 to 40,000 clones, roughly 79% detected once. Time point indicated: week 23, last vaccination. Every vaccination contained 300 ug of the mutant IDH1 20-mer peptide and was paired with topical imiquimod. The germline gives CDR1 MNHNS, CDR2 SASEGT. The length of the CDR3 is 15 residues. V was clipped by 6 bases and J by 0 bases, with 14 bases between them. The source was PBMCs, collected from a glioma patient whose treatment included an IDH1 peptide vaccine. This chain connects TRBV6-1 to TRBJ1-2, with D perhaps matching TRBD1 (6 bases). This TCR was sampled from a man aged 35-49 years with glioma. For the CDR3, the DNA is TGTGCCAGCAGGGCCTCCGGACAGCCTAACTATGGCTACACCTTC. This translates into CASRASGQPNYGYTF.